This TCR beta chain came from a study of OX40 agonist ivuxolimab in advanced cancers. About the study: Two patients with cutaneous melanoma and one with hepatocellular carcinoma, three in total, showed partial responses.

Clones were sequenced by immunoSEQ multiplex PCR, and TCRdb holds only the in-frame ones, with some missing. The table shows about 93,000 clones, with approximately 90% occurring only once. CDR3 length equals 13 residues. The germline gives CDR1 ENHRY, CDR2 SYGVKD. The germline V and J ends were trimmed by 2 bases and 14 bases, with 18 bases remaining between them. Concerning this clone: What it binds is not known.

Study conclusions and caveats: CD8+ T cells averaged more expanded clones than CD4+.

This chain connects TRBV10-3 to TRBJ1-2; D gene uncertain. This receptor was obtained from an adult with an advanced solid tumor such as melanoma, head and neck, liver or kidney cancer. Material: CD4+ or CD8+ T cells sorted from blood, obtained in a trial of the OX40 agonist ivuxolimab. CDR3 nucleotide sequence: TGTGCCATCAGTGAGCCCACCGTAAAGGCGGTTACCTTC. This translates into CAISEPTVKAVTF.